These 26 T cell receptor beta chains originate from one sample sequenced in a study of CD8 T cells in Susac syndrome. Random hexamers were used to reverse transcribe an amount of about 0.45 to 1 ug RNA. TCRdb reanalysed the immunoSEQ multiplex PCR reads using MiXCR and keeps one entry per CDR3 protein. The sample includes some 200,000 distinct CDR3 sequences, around 96% seen only once; the top ten take over 0.08%. The sample consisted of CD4+ T cells from PBMCs. These TCRs come from a human donor in good health.

V and J are TRBV7-9 and TRBJ2-7, with 10 bases aligning to TRBD2. Losses at the gene ends were 1 base for V and 9 bases for J; bases not matched to a gene: 6. Looked up from germline, CDR1 is SEHNR and CDR2 is FQNEAQ (reference sequence). There are 14 residues in the CDR3. This CDR3 reads CASSLDRAGGWQYF. The CDR3 bases are TGTGCCAGCAGCTTAGATCGAGCGGGAGGGTGGCAGTACTTC.

The V and J genes are TRBV18 and TRBJ2-3; D is unclear. The CDR3 is 14 residues long. V gave up 0 bases and J gave up 6 bases, with 10 bases separating them. The germline V gene has CDR1 KGHSH and CDR2 LQKENI. The CDR3 region is CASSPPIRADTQYF. The CDR3 region has the DNA TGTGCCAGCTCACCACCGATCCGGGCCGATACGCAGTATTTT.

The chain carries TRBV24-1 and TRBJ2-5; D call uncertain. V lost 6 bases and J lost 5, with 6 bases in between. The CDR3 runs 11 residues. Germline assignment: CDR1 KGHDR and CDR2 SFDVKD. Written as DNA, the CDR3 is TGTGCCACCAGTACTACGGAGACCCAGTACTTC. It specifies CATSTTETQYF.

This clonotype appeared a few times. The chain carries TRBV5-4 and TRBJ2-6; D possibly corresponds to TRBD2 (5 bases). Trimming removed 4 bases at V and 4 bases at J, with 9 bases between. The CDR3 has 14 amino acids. Germline CDR1 and CDR2: SGHNT and YYREEE (reference sequence). The CDR3 protein is CASSIGSGANVLTF. The CDR3 nucleotides are TGTGCCAGCAGCATAGGGAGCGGGGCCAACGTCCTGACTTTC.

The chain has TRBV28 and TRBJ2-2; D may match TRBD1 or TRBD2 (5 bases each). Deletions cut 8 bases from V and 1 base from J, with 26 bases between. The CDR3 runs to 19 residues. From germline, CDR1 is MDHEN and CDR2 SYDVKM. CDR3 region: CASGAPALGDVRNTGELFF. Here the CDR3 DNA reads TGTGCCAGCGGAGCCCCAGCCCTGGGGGACGTTAGGAACACCGGGGAGCTGTTTTTT.

This rearrangement joins TRBV19 to TRBJ2-5; 8 nucleotides match TRBD2. The germline V gene has CDR1 LNHDA and CDR2 SQIVND (reference sequence). V lost 4 bases to trimming and J lost 2 bases; unmatched junction nucleotides: 6. The CDR3 loop spans 15 amino acids. The CDR3 DNA is TGTGCCAGTAGTACCAAGCGGGAGAGACAAGAGACCCAGTACTTC. Its translation is CASSTKRERQETQYF.

The rearrangement joins TRBV7-2 to TRBJ2-3; 8 nucleotides agree with TRBD2. The CDR3 consists of 13 residues. Unmatched junction bases numbered 4, after V lost 7 bases and J lost 4 bases. CDR1 SGHTA and CDR2 FQGNSA come from the germline V gene. CDR3: CASKRELADTQYF. CDR3 DNA: TGTGCCAGCAAGCGGGAGTTAGCAGATACGCAGTATTTT.

The chain uses TRBV27 and TRBJ2-2; TRBD1 matches at 7 bases. The CDR3 sequence is 15 residues long. Per germline, CDR1 MNHEY and CDR2 SMNVEV (reference sequence). V gave up 6 bases and J gave up 5 bases; unmatched junction bases: 9. The CDR3 DNA follows: TGTGCCAGCAGCGTAGACAGGGAAGGGACCGGGGAGCTGTTTTTT. Translating it yields CASSVDREGTGELFF.

J is TRBJ2-7 and V is TRBV29-1; 7 nucleotides agree with TRBD1. Germline-derived CDR1 and CDR2 are SQVTM and ANQGSEA. The J segment lost 5 bases and the V segment lost 4 bases, leaving 11 bases of the junction unmatched. The CDR3 spans 14 residues. The CDR3 DNA reads as TGCAGCGTTGGGGGCAGGACAGGAATCGACGAGCAGTACTTC. Its translation is CSVGGRTGIDEQYF.

The chain combines TRBV6-2 or TRBV6-3 with TRBJ2-5; 10 bases agree with TRBD1. Unmatched junction bases numbered 10, after V lost 8 bases and J lost 4 bases. CDR3 length: 15 residues. From germline, CDR1 is MNHEY and CDR2 SVGEGT. The CDR3 is CASAPGTGVGETQYF. As DNA, the CDR3 is TGTGCCAGCGCCCCCGGGACAGGGGTAGGAGAGACCCAGTACTTC.

The chain couples TRBV6-1 to TRBJ2-5; D assignment may be TRBD1 or TRBD2 (5 bases each). This CDR3 spans 14 amino acids. V was trimmed by 3 bases and J by 1 base, leaving 9 bases between them. The V gene's germline CDR1 is MNHNS and CDR2 SASEGT. CDR3 coding DNA: TGTGCCAGCAGTGACGGGGCTTTCCAAGAGACCCAGTACTTC. It specifies CASSDGAFQETQYF.

The V and J genes are TRBV20-1 and TRBJ1-5; 10 positions agree with TRBD1. Germline V lookup: CDR1 DFQATT, CDR2 SNEGSKA (reference sequence). The trim removed 4 bases at V and 16 bases at J, leaving 4 bases unmatched. The CDR3 is 10 amino acids. This chain's CDR3 is CSATGTGEHF. CDR3 nucleotides: TGCAGTGCTACCGGGACAGGGGAACATTTT.

To note about this clonotype: The germline gene is not matched at one end of the junction; a read error may be the cause. The chain joins TRBV2 to TRBJ1-1; D is ambiguous. Germline-derived CDR1 and CDR2 are SNHLY and FYNNEI. The CDR3 is 13 amino acids. The CDR3 protein is CASKIQRNAEAFF. The CDR3 DNA sequence: TGTGCCAGCAAGATACAGAGGAACGCTGAAGCTTTCTTT.

The chain uses TRBV3-1 and TRBJ2-6; weak D call: TRBD2 (5 bases). Trimming shortened V by 4 bases and J by 0 bases, and 13 bases separated the two germline ends. The CDR3 is 17 amino acids. Germline CDR1 LGHDT, CDR2 YNNKEL (reference sequence). The chain's CDR3 is CASSRLTGLSGANVLTF. CDR3 DNA: TGTGCCAGCAGCCGCTTGACTGGACTCTCTGGGGCCAACGTCCTGACTTTC.

The CDR3: CSASGPIQYQETQYF. Written as DNA, the CDR3 is TGCAGTGCTAGTGGACCAATCCAGTACCAAGAGACCCAGTACTTC. The rearrangement uses TRBV20-1 and TRBJ2-5; no clear D gene. V lost 3 bases to trimming and J lost 0 bases, with 14 bases between them. CDR3 length: 15 amino acids. The V gene's germline CDR1 is DFQATT and CDR2 SNEGSKA (reference sequence).

The V call is TRBV28, the J call TRBJ2-1, with TRBD2 identical over 8 bases. The CDR3 runs to 10 residues. After removal of 9 bases from V and 13 bases from J, the junction contained 5 bases not matched to a gene. The germline gives CDR1 MDHEN, CDR2 SYDVKM. The CDR3 DNA reads TGTGCCAGTTCGAGCGGGAGTCAGTTCTTC. Protein sequence: CASSSGSQFF.

CDR3 residues: CASSHRDRFNQPQHF. DNA of the CDR3: TGTGCCAGCAGCCACCGGGACAGGTTCAATCAGCCCCAGCATTTT. The rearrangement links TRBV28 to TRBJ1-5; TRBD1 agrees at 8 bases. This CDR3 has 15 residues. CDR1 and CDR2 (germline): MDHEN, SYDVKM. The V and J ends lost 6 bases and 3 bases, in that order; junction bases with no gene match: 7.

The chain links TRBV5-1 to TRBJ2-1; 7 nucleotides match TRBD2. CDR3 length: 13 amino acids. Germline V gene sequence: CDR1 SGHRS, CDR2 YFSETQ. The V segment lost 4 bases and the J segment 5 bases; nucleotides outside the gene matches: 3. DNA of the CDR3: TGCGCCAGCAGCCTAAGCGGGGACAATGAGCAGTTCTTC. This sequence encodes CASSLSGDNEQFF.

The chain is built from TRBV20-1 and TRBJ2-5; possible D gene TRBD2, 6 bases. Germline V gives CDR1 DFQATT, CDR2 SNEGSKA (reference sequence). V lost 5 bases to trimming and J lost 2 bases, with 12 bases between them. The CDR3 has 13 residues. The DNA for the CDR3 is TGCAGTGCTCAACTGGGAGGACAAGAGACCCAGTACTTC. Its translation is CSAQLGGQETQYF.

The chain combines TRBV12-3 or TRBV12-4 with TRBJ2-1; D is unresolved. V dropped 2 bases and J dropped 8 bases, with 10 bases sitting between them. The CDR3 is made up of 13 amino acids. The CDR3 sequence is CASSLLEEHEQFF. The CDR3 DNA reads as TGTGCCAGCAGTTTACTAGAGGAGCATGAGCAGTTCTTC.

The chain uses TRBV2 and TRBJ2-5, with TRBD2 matching 9 bases. The CDR3 contains 16 residues. Germline assignment: CDR1 SNHLY and CDR2 FYNNEI. The V gene end was trimmed by 2 bases and the J gene end by 3 bases; junction bases not matched to a gene: 7. CDR3 amino acids: CASSETWTSAKETQYF. The CDR3 DNA follows: TGTGCCAGCAGTGAAACTTGGACTAGCGCGAAAGAGACCCAGTACTTC.

V usage is TRBV7-9 and J usage is TRBJ1-1, with 10 positions matching TRBD1. Germline-derived CDR1 and CDR2 are SEHNR and FQNEAQ (reference sequence). J lost 1 base, V lost 5 bases, and 7 bases had no gene match. The length of the CDR3 is 16 residues. This chain's CDR3 is CASSLGQGTANTEAFF. CDR3 nucleotide sequence: TGTGCCAGCAGCCTGGGACAGGGGACGGCGAACACTGAAGCTTTCTTT.

The CDR3 reads CASSPPRTLAYEQYF. The CDR3 DNA reads as TGTGCCAGCAGCCCCCCCCGGACTTTGGCCTACGAGCAGTACTTC. The V and J genes are TRBV7-2 and TRBJ2-7; D might be TRBD2 (5 bases). CDR1 is SGHTA, CDR2 FQGNSA, per germline. This CDR3 contains 15 residues. Trimming removed 5 bases from V and 2 bases from J, with 16 bases in between.

This clonotype occurred once. The J gene is TRBJ1-2, the V gene TRBV7-2; the D gene is possibly TRBD1 (5 bases). Germline lookup yields CDR1 SGHTA and CDR2 FQGNSA. Trimming cost V 3 bases and J 6 bases, with 14 bases left between them. The CDR3 spans 14 residues. The CDR3 here is CASSLGPGGDGYTF. CDR3 nucleotides: TGTGCCAGCAGCTTGGGACCCGGAGGAGATGGCTACACCTTC.

The V and J genes are TRBV9 and TRBJ2-2, with 13 positions matching TRBD2. The CDR3 loop spans 15 amino acids. Germline-derived CDR1 and CDR2 are SGDLS and YYNGEE. V dropped 4 bases and J dropped 9; count of bases not matched to a gene: 6. CDR3 sequence (DNA): TGTGCCAGCAGCTCGCGACTAGCGGGAGGTAGGGAGCTGTTTTTT. Protein product: CASSSRLAGGRELFF.

This chain joins TRBV11-2 and TRBJ2-2; no clear D. The CDR3 is 16 residues long. V lost 6 bases and J lost 6, with 20 bases in between. Germline assignment: CDR1 SGHAT and CDR2 FQNNGV. CDR3 residues: CASSRVPGGISGELFF. CDR3 coding DNA: TGTGCCAGCAGTCGTGTCCCAGGTGGTATCTCCGGGGAGCTGTTTTTT.